This TCR beta chain was observed in a study of blood T cell repertoires in COVID-19. This CDR3 is built from 15 residues. Losses at the gene ends were 6 bases for V and 8 bases for J; bases not matched to a gene: 13. CDR1 SGHNT and CDR2 YYREEE come from the germline V gene (reference sequence). Original analysis: Amplification of reference gene primers was used by the study to estimate nucleated cell counts. The method was immunoSEQ multiplex PCR; TCRdb's version includes in-frame clones alone and lacks a portion of them. From that table come the V and J calls and clone size; the DNA was used to work out D and trimming. The data hold over 60,000 clones, with about 87% observed a single time.

The sequencing sample was made of peripheral blood. V usage is TRBV5-4 and J usage is TRBJ2-1; 8 bases fit TRBD2. The origin of this receptor is a woman of 80 years or more with active COVID-19. CDR3 coding DNA: TGTGCCAGCACCGGAAATGGCGGGAGGAGCGATGAGCAGTTCTTC. Translation gives CASTGNGGRSDEQFF.